The 17 T cell receptor beta chains below all came from one sample that was sequenced in a study of blood T cells in healthy people across ages. Sample-barcoded 5' priming and a J-beta primer mix drove a second PCR of roughly 6 to 12 cycles. TCRdb re-called the 5' RACE reads with MiXCR, one entry per CDR3 protein. Seen here are 1.6 million or so distinct CDR3 sequences, almost 35% observed once, and the top ten hold approximately 11%. Sequenced: blood. Receptor source: a woman aged 25 to 39 in good health.

The J gene is TRBJ2-1, the V gene TRBV2; 7 bases agree with TRBD1. Germline loops: CDR1 SNHLY, CDR2 FYNNEI. This CDR3 has 17 amino acids. V trimming: 6 bases; J trimming: 0 bases; junction bases outside the gene matches: 11. CDR3 in amino acids: CASRGTALPSSYNEQFF. The CDR3 nucleotides read TGTGCCAGCAGGGGGACAGCTTTACCCAGCTCCTACAATGAGCAGTTCTTC.

Only one count was recorded for this clonotype. One base away lies a much larger clone, so this may be a sequencing read error. The chain's CDR3 is CASSRVTGVRETQYF. CDR3 DNA sequence: TGTGCCAGCAGCCGAGTGACAGGGGTTCGAGAGACCCAGTACTTC. The V call is TRBV3-1, the J call TRBJ2-5; the match to TRBD1 covers 8 bases. The CDR3 extends over 15 amino acids. Trimming took 4 bases from V and 4 from J; bases not matched to a gene: 8. Germline lookup yields CDR1 LGHDT and CDR2 YNNKEL (reference sequence).

The genes are TRBV7-2 and TRBJ1-1, with D unresolved. This CDR3 has 15 residues. The germline gives CDR1 SGHTA, CDR2 FQGNSA. Trimming left V 5 bases short and J 1 base short, with 14 bases between. The CDR3 reads CASSPTGMANTEAFF. The CDR3 bases are TGTGCCAGCAGCCCAACCGGGATGGCGAACACTGAAGCTTTCTTT.

A note on this clonotype: Its ends do not fully match the called genes, so a read error is possible. The V call is TRBV11-1, the J call TRBJ2-1, with 10 bases matching TRBD1. CDR1 SGHAT and CDR2 FQDESV come from the germline V gene (reference sequence). The length of the CDR3 is 15 residues. The CDR3 sequence is CASSPRDRGYNERFF. In DNA form, the CDR3 reads TGTGCCAGCAGTCCGCGGGACAGGGGCTACAATGAGCGGTTCTTC.

The DNA for the CDR3 is TGCAGCGTCAGAGGTTTGGAGCGGGAGGGCACAGATACGCAGTATTTT. Translation: CSVRGLEREGTDTQYF. V is TRBV29-1 and J is TRBJ2-3, with 9 nucleotides matching TRBD2. The V gene end was trimmed by 6 bases and the J gene end by 1 base; junction bases not matched to a gene: 11. The germline V gene has CDR1 SQVTM and CDR2 ANQGSEA. The CDR3 extends over 16 amino acids.

This clonotype has more than one count but fewer than ten. The CDR3 loop is CASSLAGPGGYQETQYF. Here the CDR3 DNA reads TGCGCCAGCAGCTTGGCCGGCCCAGGGGGGTACCAAGAGACCCAGTACTTC. The rearrangement uses TRBV5-1 and TRBJ2-5, with D perhaps matching TRBD1 (7 bases). V lost 0 bases to trimming and J lost 0 bases, with 15 bases between them. This CDR3 spans 17 amino acids. Germline lookup yields CDR1 SGHRS and CDR2 YFSETQ.

The genes are TRBV20-1 and TRBJ2-7; D unresolved. With 6 bases removed from V and 2 bases from J, the gap between germline ends came to 8 bases. Germline CDR1 is DFQATT and CDR2 is SNEGSKA (reference sequence). The CDR3 has 11 residues. CDR3 protein: CSATQAYEQYF. CDR3 DNA: TGCAGTGCGACCCAGGCCTACGAGCAGTACTTC.

The chain carries TRBV4-1 and TRBJ2-3; TRBD2 matches at 9 bases. J lost 0 bases, V lost 2 bases, and 15 bases had no gene match. The CDR3 sequence is 20 residues long. In germline, CDR1 is MGHRA, CDR2 YSYEKL. The CDR3 DNA follows: TGCGCCAGCAGCCAACGTAGGGTAGCGTGGCGGGAGGGTAGCACAGATACGCAGTATTTT. It translates to CASSQRRVAWREGSTDTQYF.

This rearrangement joins TRBV18 to TRBJ2-5; D not certain. Deletions cut 5 bases from V and 2 bases from J, with 12 bases between. The CDR3 runs 14 residues. Germline CDR1 reads KGHSH; CDR2 reads LQKENI. The CDR3 here is CASSALGGQETQYF. The CDR3 DNA reads as TGTGCCAGCTCAGCCTTAGGCGGACAAGAGACCCAGTACTTC.

This chain uses TRBV3-1 with TRBJ1-1; TRBD1 matches at 7 bases. Losses at the gene ends were 3 bases for V and 9 bases for J; bases not matched to a gene: 10. The CDR3 sequence is 14 residues long. Germline V CDR1 and CDR2: LGHDT, YNNKEL (reference sequence). CDR3 region: CASSHTGAGTKAFF. The CDR3 nucleotides read TGTGCCAGCAGCCATACAGGGGCAGGGACTAAAGCTTTCTTT.

The rearrangement links TRBV9 to TRBJ2-7; 8 bases match TRBD2. From germline, CDR1 is SGDLS and CDR2 YYNGEE. This CDR3 is built from 15 residues. Trimming at V came to 4 bases and at J to 0 bases, leaving 6 bases not matched to a gene. The CDR3 spells CASSLLAALSYEQYF. The CDR3 region has the DNA TGTGCCAGCAGCCTACTAGCGGCGCTCTCCTACGAGCAGTACTTC.

This clonotype has more than one count but fewer than ten. The CDR3 nucleotides read TGTGCCAGCAGCCAAGGTAGCGGGGGGGACAATGAGCAGTTCTTC. This encodes CASSQGSGGDNEQFF. The rearrangement joins TRBV4-2 to TRBJ2-1; 11 bases map to TRBD2. The CDR3 is 15 residues long. Germline CDR1 LGHNA, CDR2 YNFKEQ. V gave up 1 base and J gave up 5 bases; unmatched junction bases: 1.

The chain joins TRBV20-1 to TRBJ1-5; D unresolved. Germline V lookup: CDR1 DFQATT, CDR2 SNEGSKA (reference sequence). CDR3 length: 14 amino acids. Trimming removed 3 bases at V and 3 bases at J, with 12 bases between. The chain's CDR3 is CSASAVQLNQPQHF. DNA for the CDR3: TGCAGTGCTAGTGCAGTGCAGCTCAATCAGCCCCAGCATTTT.

The chain uses TRBV20-1 and TRBJ1-5, with D perhaps TRBD1 (5 bases). Per the germline V gene, CDR1 is DFQATT and CDR2 is SNEGSKA (reference sequence). The V gene lost 6 bases and the J gene lost 5 bases, with 17 bases spanning the gap. The CDR3 has 14 residues. CDR3 region: CSAYPGGGDQPQHF. CDR3 in DNA: TGCAGTGCCTATCCCGGGGGGGGTGATCAGCCCCAGCATTTT.

In the case of this clonotype: One junction end does not reproduce the germline sequence, and a read error may be involved. This chain uses TRBV18 with TRBJ1-5; 7 positions agree with TRBD1. CDR1 and CDR2 (germline): KGHSH, LQKENI. This CDR3 comprises 15 residues. In DNA, the CDR3 is TGTGCCAGCTCATCGCGGGACAGCAGCGATCATCCCCAGCATTTT. Its translation is CASSSRDSSDHPQHF.

The V call is TRBV3-1, the J call TRBJ2-3; 7 positions match TRBD2. The germline gives CDR1 LGHDT, CDR2 YNNKEL (reference sequence). Trimming cost V 0 bases and J 3 bases; bases outside gene matches: 6. This CDR3 is built from 16 residues. The CDR3 here is CASSQDWASGTDTQYF. In DNA, the CDR3 is TGTGCCAGCAGCCAAGATTGGGCTAGCGGTACAGATACGCAGTATTTT.

The chain has TRBV9 and TRBJ2-5; TRBD1 is a possible D gene (6 bases). The CDR3 contains 15 residues. Germline V gives CDR1 SGDLS, CDR2 YYNGEE. V was trimmed by 3 bases and J by 5 bases, leaving 17 bases between them. Here the CDR3 reads CASSGGWQGWETQYF. CDR3 coding DNA: TGTGCCAGCAGCGGGGGGTGGCAGGGGTGGGAGACCCAGTACTTC. Full variable domain (missing parts from reference TRBV9 and TRBJ2-5): DSGVTQTPKHLITATGQRVTLRCSPRSGDLSVYWYQQSLDQGLQFLIQYYNGEERAKGNILERFSAQQFPDLHSELNLSSLELGDSALYFCASSGGWQGWETQYFGPGTRLLVL.